This T cell receptor (beta chain) is from a study of cytomegalovirus exposure and HLA in healthy donors. Among the donors, all were healthy bone marrow donors. The primer mix had 60 Vbeta and 13 Jbeta primers. The assay was immunoSEQ multiplex PCR, and TCRdb's table has in-frame clones only and misses some. The sample has approximately 190,000 clones, around 81% seen once. Trimming removed 4 bases from V and 2 bases from J; junction bases left unmatched: 4. The CDR3 sequence is 15 residues long. Germline CDR1 reads SNHLY; CDR2 reads FYNNEI. Findings and limits, study-wide: There was a cluster of highly shared sequence variants that was likely a sequencing artifact. Under in vitro conditions, a few CMV-associated chains were confirmed as specific for CMV antigens. Cytomegalovirus status, reportedly, was diagnosed with high specificity and sensitivity by the classifier.

About this clone: What it binds is unknown.

This chain connects TRBV2 to TRBJ1-5; 8 nucleotides line up with TRBD1. The clonotype was recovered from a woman younger than 30 in good health and CMV-seropositive. Sequences were obtained from PBMCs. Here the CDR3 reads CASSVDRGGNQPQHF. CDR3 DNA sequence: TGTGCCAGCAGTGTCGACAGGGGTGGCAATCAGCCCCAGCATTTT.